This T cell receptor beta chain was captured by sequencing in a study of T-cell reconstitution after alpha-beta-depleted transplantation in children. The TCRbeta library was prepared with unique molecular identifiers. A single record per CDR3 protein comes from TCRdb applying MiXCR to the PCR reads. The sample carries 200,000 to 250,000 distinct CDR3 sequences, under 8.5% recorded once. This clonotype was detected ten times or more. This CDR3 has 11 residues. Looked up from germline, CDR1 is ENHRY and CDR2 is SYGVKD. The ends were cut back, 2 bases at V and 10 bases at J, with 9 bases in the middle. The sample in question was PBMCs, obtained before TCRalphabeta/CD19-depleted stem cell transplant. This receptor was taken from a boy aged 2-15 years with acute lymphoblastic leukemia, due to receive a stem cell transplant. This chain joins TRBV10-3 and TRBJ2-7, with D perhaps given as TRBD1 or TRBD2 (5 bases each). The CDR3 DNA is TGTGCCATCAGTGAGGGGACCGAACAGTACTTC. It codes for CAISEGTEQYF.